This TCR beta chain was identified during a study of technical replicates of blood from several donors. The method was immunoSEQ multiplex PCR; TCRdb's version includes in-frame clones alone and lacks a portion of them. The table has approximately 73,000 clones, about 92% seen once. Sample: T cells isolated from PBMCs. The source of this sequence is a human donor in good health.

The CDR3 sequence: CASSKNKREDYNEQFF. The CDR3 nucleotides are TGCGCCAGCAGTAAGAACAAGCGGGAGGACTACAATGAGCAGTTCTTC. The V call is TRBV10-1, the J call TRBJ2-1, with 9 bases matching TRBD2. The germline CDR1 and CDR2 sequences are WNHNN and SYGVQD (reference sequence). The CDR3 runs to 16 residues. The trim removed 5 bases at V and 3 bases at J, leaving 8 bases unmatched.